The 20 T cell receptor beta chains listed next were all sequenced from one sample in a study of Graves' ophthalmopathy and Graves' hyperthyroidism. Amplification from RNA transcripts yielded the TCR beta CDR3 regions. The first round was an RT-PCR with HTBI primers, and the second round was a multiplex PCR. One entry per CDR3 protein, called by TCRdb with MiXCR from the multiplex PCR reads. The sample yields hundreds of thousands of distinct CDR3 sequences, 21% seen once. The sequenced material came from peripheral blood. The receptors stem from a woman between 18 and 30 years old with stable Graves' hyperthyroidism.

This clonotype was picked up a small number of times. The gene calls are TRBV13 and TRBJ2-5; tentative D call: TRBD1 (5 bases). This CDR3 is built from 16 residues. Between the trimmed V and J ends, which lost 5 bases and 4 bases, there was a span of 20 bases. Germline-derived CDR1 and CDR2 are PRHDT and FYEKMQ (reference sequence). The CDR3 spells CASSGPPAGNGETQYF. CDR3 sequence (DNA): TGTGCCAGCAGCGGTCCCCCGGCAGGGAATGGAGAGACCCAGTACTTC.

V usage is TRBV7-9 and J usage is TRBJ2-2; 7 bases match TRBD1. Germline lookup yields CDR1 SEHNR and CDR2 FQNEAQ (reference sequence). This CDR3 is 14 amino acids long. Losses at the gene ends were 5 bases for V and 7 bases for J; bases not matched to a gene: 7. CDR3 protein: CASSPRQGSGELFF. In DNA, the CDR3 is TGTGCCAGCAGCCCTCGACAGGGCAGCGGGGAGCTGTTTTTT. The full variable domain, with the rest looked up from reference TRBV7-9 and TRBJ2-2, is DTGVSQNPRHKITKRGQNVTFRCDPISEHNRLYWYRQTLGQGPEFLTYFQNEAQLEKSRLLSDRFSAERPKGSFSTLEIQRTEQGDSAMYLCASSPRQGSGELFFGEGSRLTVL.

There are many counts of this clonotype. The V and J genes are TRBV4-1 and TRBJ2-7; 7 bases match TRBD1. The CDR3 is 18 amino acids. Germline V lookup: CDR1 MGHRA, CDR2 YSYEKL. Trimming took 4 bases from V and 5 from J; bases not matched to a gene: 20. The CDR3 loop reads CASSRGRDSSFYSDEQYF. The CDR3 DNA follows: TGCGCCAGCAGCCGAGGCCGGGACAGCTCGTTTTATTCGGACGAGCAGTACTTC.

The chain employs TRBV11-1 and TRBJ1-5; D is ambiguous. The length of the CDR3 is 16 residues. Looked up from germline, CDR1 is SGHAT and CDR2 is FQDESV (reference sequence). V shed 6 bases and J shed 1 base, with 16 bases lying between them. The chain's CDR3 is CASRQTGQRSNQPQHF. The CDR3, as DNA: TGTGCCAGCAGGCAGACGGGCCAGCGGAGCAATCAGCCCCAGCATTTT.

This clonotype was seen at least ten times. The chain employs TRBV7-3 and TRBJ2-7; 9 positions agree with TRBD1. The CDR3 loop spans 13 amino acids. With V trimmed by 5 bases and J by 6 bases, 5 bases remained unmatched. Germline V lookup: CDR1 SGHTA, CDR2 FQGTGA. CDR3 in DNA: TGTGCCAGCAGCCAAACGACAGGGGGCGAGCAGTACTTC. Its protein is CASSQTTGGEQYF.

This clonotype was observed a handful of times. Germline is not matched at one junction end, which may reflect a read error. The genes are TRBV6-5 and TRBJ2-4; D is uncertain. CDR1 and CDR2 (germline): MNHEY, SVGAGI. CDR3 size: 13 residues. CDR3: CASSHGGENIKYF. The CDR3 DNA reads as TGTGCCAGCAGCCACGGTGGGGAAAACATTAAGTACTTC.

This clonotype came up many times. This chain joins TRBV27 and TRBJ1-5; no clear D gene. Germline assignment: CDR1 MNHEY and CDR2 SMNVEV (reference sequence). Trimming took 3 bases from V and 4 from J, leaving 7 bases between them. This CDR3 spans 13 amino acids. The DNA for the CDR3 is TGTGCCAGCAGTTTGTCTCGAAATCAGCCCCAGCATTTT. Its translation: CASSLSRNQPQHF.

This clonotype was counted at least ten times. The chain employs TRBV24-1 and TRBJ2-2, with D perhaps matching TRBD1 (6 bases). V shed 5 bases and J shed 4 bases, with 10 bases lying between them. From germline, CDR1 is KGHDR and CDR2 SFDVKD. This CDR3 contains 14 residues. In DNA, the CDR3 is TGTGCCACCAGTGCAGGGGAAATCACCGGGGAGCTGTTTTTT. The encoded protein is CATSAGEITGELFF.

This clonotype has ten or more counts. The chain couples TRBV7-3 to TRBJ2-5, with 8 bases that match TRBD1. CDR1 SGHTA and CDR2 FQGTGA come from the germline V gene. This CDR3 contains 14 residues. V shed 5 bases, J shed 2 bases, and the junction held 4 bases outside the gene matches. The CDR3 region is CASSPGDRQETQYF. In DNA, the CDR3 is TGTGCCAGCAGCCCTGGGGACAGGCAAGAGACCCAGTACTTC.

As regards this clonotype: Here the CDR3 omits its conserved ending phenylalanine or tryptophan, so a read error is the likely source. CDR3 in DNA: TGTGCCAGCAGTTATGGAGGGAACACTGAAGCTTTCTCT. Amino acid sequence: CASSYGGNTEAFS. The chain employs TRBV6-5 and TRBJ1-1; D is ambiguous. V was pared by 3 bases and J by 1 base, with 6 bases between. Germline-derived CDR1 and CDR2 are MNHEY and SVGAGI. This CDR3 region has 13 residues.

This clonotype was seen repeatedly, ten times or more. The chain couples TRBV14 to TRBJ2-7; D gene ambiguous. The germline V gene encodes CDR1 SGHDN and CDR2 FVKESK. The ends were cut back, 4 bases at V and 0 bases at J, with 10 bases in the middle. The CDR3 sequence is 14 residues long. CDR3 sequence: CASSLNPASYEQYF. The CDR3 DNA sequence: TGTGCCAGCAGCCTTAATCCAGCCTCCTACGAGCAGTACTTC.

This clonotype came up many times. The V gene is TRBV6-5, the J gene TRBJ1-1; tentative D call: TRBD1 (5 bases). The V end was cut by 7 bases, the J end by 4 bases, with 16 bases between. The CDR3 length is 14 residues. Per germline, CDR1 MNHEY and CDR2 SVGAGI. The CDR3 DNA is TGTGCCAGCATTATACCGGGACCCGGCACTGAAGCTTTCTTT. Translated: CASIIPGPGTEAFF.

This clonotype has more than one count but fewer than ten. This rearrangement joins TRBV18 to TRBJ2-7; tentatively, D is TRBD2 (5 bases). V lost 3 bases to trimming and J lost 0 bases, with 15 bases between them. The germline CDR1 and CDR2 sequences are KGHSH and LQKENI. The CDR3 runs to 16 residues. CDR3 sequence: CASSPSARADSYEQYF. In nucleotides, the CDR3 is TGTGCCAGCTCACCTTCGGCGAGGGCGGACTCCTACGAGCAGTACTTC. Variable domain in full (rest from reference TRBV18 and TRBJ2-7): NAGVMQNPRHLVRRRGQEARLRCSPMKGHSHVYWYRQLPEEGLKFMVYLQKENIIDESGMPKERFSAEFPKEGPSILRIQQVVRGDSAAYFCASSPSARADSYEQYFGPGTRLTVT.

This clonotype has at least ten counts. The V gene is TRBV20-1, the J gene TRBJ2-7; TRBD1 is a possible D gene (6 bases). Deletions cut 3 bases from V and 4 bases from J, with 13 bases between. CDR3 length: 13 residues. Germline lookup yields CDR1 DFQATT and CDR2 SNEGSKA (reference sequence). The CDR3 spells CSARTLRGYEQYF. In DNA, the CDR3 is TGCAGTGCTAGGACATTAAGGGGGTACGAGCAGTACTTC.

This clonotype was counted at least ten times. The V gene is TRBV7-2, the J gene TRBJ2-6; D remains unclear. The CDR3 is 18 residues long. Germline assignment: CDR1 SGHTA and CDR2 FQGNSA. V gave up 0 bases and J gave up 0 bases, with 12 bases separating them. CDR3 nucleotide sequence: TGTGCCAGCAGCTTAGCGGGCAGGCTTCGCTCTGGGGCCAACGTCCTGACTTTC. Protein: CASSLAGRLRSGANVLTF.

This clonotype was seen only a few times. V is TRBV18 and J is TRBJ2-2; D remains unclear. Germline V lookup: CDR1 KGHSH, CDR2 LQKENI. V was cut by 6 bases and J by 10 bases, with 15 bases left in between. The CDR3 loop spans 13 amino acids. The CDR3 sequence: CASSDALSEELFF. CDR3 in DNA: TGTGCCAGCTCCGACGCTTTATCCGAGGAGCTGTTTTTT.

As to this clonotype: At one of its ends the junction is not consistent with the germline gene, which may arise from a read error. J is TRBJ2-2 and V is TRBV20-1, with 14 bases aligning to TRBD2. CDR1 is DFQATT, CDR2 SNEGSKA, per germline (reference sequence). This CDR3 comprises 18 residues. CDR3 amino acids: CSAPRAGTSGSSTGELLF. CDR3 in DNA: TGCAGTGCTCCTAGGGCCGGGACTAGCGGGAGTAGTACCGGGGAGCTGCTTTTT.

This chain uses TRBV7-3 with TRBJ2-2; no firm D call. Trimming pared 5 bases from V and 0 bases from J, leaving 13 bases between. CDR3 length: 16 amino acids. Germline CDR1 is SGHTA and CDR2 is FQGTGA. The CDR3 loop reads CASSPQGLSNTGELFF. CDR3 sequence (DNA): TGTGCCAGCAGCCCGCAAGGCCTTTCGAACACCGGGGAGCTGTTTTTT. Using reference TRBV7-3 and TRBJ2-2 for the parts outside the CDR3, the full variable domain is GAGVSQTPSNKVTEKGKYVELRCDPISGHTALYWYRQSLGQGPEFLIYFQGTGAADDSGLPNDRFFAVRPEGSVSTLKIQRTERGDSAVYLCASSPQGLSNTGELFFGEGSRLTVL.

This clonotype was seen only once. The rearrangement links TRBV5-1 to TRBJ1-2; the D gene is possibly TRBD1 (6 bases). CDR1 and CDR2 from the germline V gene are SGHRS and YFSETQ. The length of the CDR3 is 15 residues. The V end was cut by 0 bases, the J end by 10 bases, with 19 bases between. The DNA of the CDR3 is TGCGCCAGCAGCTTGGACGGGGGGGCCGGCATTGACTACACCTTC. Encoded protein: CASSLDGGAGIDYTF.

This clonotype showed up many times. V gene TRBV4-1 combines with J gene TRBJ2-5; D might be TRBD1 (6 bases). Per the germline V gene, CDR1 is MGHRA and CDR2 is YSYEKL. Trimming took 3 bases from V and 2 from J, leaving 13 bases between them. This CDR3 is built from 15 residues. Here the CDR3 reads CASSHWTENQETQYF. CDR3 in DNA: TGCGCCAGCAGCCACTGGACAGAAAATCAAGAGACCCAGTACTTC.